These 11 T cell receptor beta chains share one sample of origin, sequenced in a study of cytomegalovirus exposure and HLA in healthy donors. Measured with immunoSEQ multiplex PCR; TCRdb has only the in-frame clones, and not every one. The repertoire holds some 160,000 clones, with 88% as singletons. The sample consisted of PBMCs. The receptor source for this set is a man aged 18 to 29 in good health and CMV-seronegative.

The chain is built from TRBV5-1 and TRBJ2-7; TRBD1 agrees at 9 bases. The germline V gene has CDR1 SGHRS and CDR2 YFSETQ. J was trimmed by 0 bases and V by 4 bases; bases with no gene match: 14. The CDR3 runs 18 residues. CDR3 coding DNA: TGCGCCAGCAGCCAACGGGACAGGGAAATCCCCTCCTCCTACGAGCAGTACGTC. Translation: CASSQRDREIPSSYEQYV.

The rearrangement joins TRBV30 to TRBJ2-2, with D possibly matching TRBD1 (5 bases). The CDR3 totals 15 residues. Looked up from germline, CDR1 is GTSNPN and CDR2 is SVGIG (reference sequence). The V gene lost 2 bases and the J gene lost 0 bases, with 10 bases spanning the gap. The CDR3 is CAWSLTVANTGELFF. The CDR3 bases are TGTGCCTGGAGTCTGACAGTAGCGAACACCGGGGAGCTGTTTTTT.

The chain has TRBV5-1 and TRBJ1-2; 9 bases fit TRBD1. This CDR3 spans 13 amino acids. The ends lost 2 bases at V and 8 bases at J; junction bases unmatched: 4. Looked up from germline, CDR1 is SGHRS and CDR2 is YFSETQ. This CDR3 reads CASSLQGATGYTF. CDR3 DNA: TGCGCCAGCAGCTTACAGGGGGCTACAGGCTACACCTTC.

This rearrangement joins TRBV5-1 to TRBJ1-1; D may be TRBD1 (6 bases). CDR3 size: 14 residues. The V gene lost 0 bases and the J gene lost 4 bases, with 10 bases spanning the gap. Germline assignment: CDR1 SGHRS and CDR2 YFSETQ. CDR3 amino acids: CASSLEGGSTEAFF. The CDR3 DNA reads TGCGCCAGCAGCTTGGAGGGGGGGTCCACTGAAGCTTTCTTT.

V usage is TRBV28 and J usage is TRBJ1-1, with TRBD1 identical over 8 bases. The CDR3 has 13 amino acids. V was pared by 6 bases and J by 4 bases, with 4 bases of the junction left unmatched. Germline V gives CDR1 MDHEN, CDR2 SYDVKM. The CDR3 region is CASRRQGSTEAFF. CDR3 DNA sequence: TGTGCCAGCAGACGACAGGGGAGCACTGAAGCTTTCTTT.

The rearrangement links TRBV5-6 to TRBJ1-1; D remains unclear. This CDR3 region has 15 residues. The V end lost 6 bases, the J end lost 0 bases, and 15 bases lay between the germline ends. Germline V CDR1 and CDR2: SGHDT, YYEEEE. The CDR3, as DNA: TGTGCCAGCATCAAAAGGTCAGGCATGAACACTGAAGCTTTCTTT. This translates into CASIKRSGMNTEAFF.

The gene calls are TRBV7-2 and TRBJ1-5; TRBD1 might be the D (6 bases). Per germline, CDR1 SGHTA and CDR2 FQGNSA. Trimming stripped 5 bases from V and 4 bases from J, with 15 bases between. The CDR3 is 15 amino acids. CDR3 loop: CASSTRQDGNQPQHF. The CDR3 coding sequence is TGTGCCAGCAGCACAAGACAGGACGGTAATCAGCCCCAGCATTTT.

This clone was counted between two and nine times. The V and J genes are TRBV2 and TRBJ1-5; 7 nucleotides agree with TRBD1. Germline CDR1 reads SNHLY; CDR2 reads FYNNEI. The CDR3 extends over 13 amino acids. The J segment lost 2 bases and the V segment lost 6 bases, leaving 1 base of the junction unmatched. The CDR3 reads CASSRGGNQPQHF. DNA for the CDR3: TGTGCCAGCAGCAGGGGGGGCAATCAGCCCCAGCATTTT.

The rearrangement joins TRBV7-9 to TRBJ1-2, with D possibly being TRBD1 (5 bases). Deletions cut 0 bases from V and 7 bases from J, with 9 bases between. CDR1 is SEHNR, CDR2 FQNEAQ, per germline (reference sequence). The CDR3 has 13 residues. In DNA form, the CDR3 reads TGTGCCAGCAGCTTAGCCAGGGTAGCTGGCTACACCTTC. This gives the protein CASSLARVAGYTF.

The chain recombines TRBV11-2 with TRBJ2-7; D ambiguous. The V gene's germline CDR1 is SGHAT and CDR2 FQNNGV. Trimming took 1 base from V and 2 from J, leaving 9 bases between them. This CDR3 region has 14 residues. This chain's CDR3 is CASSLVGQTYEQYF. The CDR3 nucleotides are TGTGCCAGCAGCTTAGTGGGCCAGACCTACGAGCAGTACTTC.

The genes are TRBV28 and TRBJ1-5; unclear D gene. In germline, CDR1 is MDHEN, CDR2 SYDVKM. The CDR3 contains 14 residues. V dropped 6 bases and J dropped 1 base, with 10 bases sitting between them. CDR3 region: CASSPLRSNQPQHF. The DNA for the CDR3 is TGTGCCAGCAGCCCTCTCCGGAGCAATCAGCCCCAGCATTTT.